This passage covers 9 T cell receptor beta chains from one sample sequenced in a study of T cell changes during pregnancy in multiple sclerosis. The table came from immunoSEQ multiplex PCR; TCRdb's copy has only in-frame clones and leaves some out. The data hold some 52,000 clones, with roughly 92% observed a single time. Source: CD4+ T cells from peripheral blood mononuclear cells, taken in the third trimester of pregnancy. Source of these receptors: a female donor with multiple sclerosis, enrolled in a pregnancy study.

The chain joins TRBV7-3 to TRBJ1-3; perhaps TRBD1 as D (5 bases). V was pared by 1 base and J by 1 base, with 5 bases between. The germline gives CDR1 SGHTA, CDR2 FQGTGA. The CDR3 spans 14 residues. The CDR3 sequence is CASSLNRSGNTIYF. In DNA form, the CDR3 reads TGTGCCAGCAGCTTAAACAGGTCTGGAAACACCATATATTTT.

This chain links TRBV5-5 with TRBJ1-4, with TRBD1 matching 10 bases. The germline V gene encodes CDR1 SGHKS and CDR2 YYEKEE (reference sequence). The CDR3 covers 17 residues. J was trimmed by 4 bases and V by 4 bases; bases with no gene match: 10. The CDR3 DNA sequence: TGTGCCAGCAGCCGGTCCGGGACAGGGGTAGATAATGAAAAACTGTTTTTT. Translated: CASSRSGTGVDNEKLFF.

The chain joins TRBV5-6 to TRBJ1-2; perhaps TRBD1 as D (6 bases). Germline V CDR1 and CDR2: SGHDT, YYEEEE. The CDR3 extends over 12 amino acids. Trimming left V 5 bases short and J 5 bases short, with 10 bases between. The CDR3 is CASRLQGYGYTF. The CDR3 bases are TGTGCCAGCAGGCTACAGGGTTATGGCTACACCTTC.

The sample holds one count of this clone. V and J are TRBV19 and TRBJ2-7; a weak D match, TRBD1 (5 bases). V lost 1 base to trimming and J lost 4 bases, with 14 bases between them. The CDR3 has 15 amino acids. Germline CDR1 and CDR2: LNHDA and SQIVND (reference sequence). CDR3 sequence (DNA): TGTGCCAGTAGTATAGCGGGCCAGGGCGTATACGAGCAGTACTTC. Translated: CASSIAGQGVYEQYF.

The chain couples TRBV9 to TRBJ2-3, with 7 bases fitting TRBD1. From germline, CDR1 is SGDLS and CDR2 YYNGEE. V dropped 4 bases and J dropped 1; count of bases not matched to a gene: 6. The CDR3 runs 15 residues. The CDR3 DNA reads TGTGCCAGCAGCCCTAGGGGGACAGGCACAGATACGCAGTATTTT. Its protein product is CASSPRGTGTDTQYF.

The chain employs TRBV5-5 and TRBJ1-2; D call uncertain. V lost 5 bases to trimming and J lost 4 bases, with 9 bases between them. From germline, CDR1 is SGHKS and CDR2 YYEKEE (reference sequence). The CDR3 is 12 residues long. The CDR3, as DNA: TGTGCCAGCAGGCGCCCCGGCTATGGCTACACCTTC. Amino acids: CASRRPGYGYTF.

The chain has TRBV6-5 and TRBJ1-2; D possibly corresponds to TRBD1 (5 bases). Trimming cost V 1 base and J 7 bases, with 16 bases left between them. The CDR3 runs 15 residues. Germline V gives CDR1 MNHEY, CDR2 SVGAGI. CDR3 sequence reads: CASSYLGGGGGGYTF. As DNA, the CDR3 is TGTGCCAGCAGTTACTTGGGGGGGGGTGGTGGTGGCTACACCTTC.

CDR3 in amino acids: CASRLAGRADTQYF. The CDR3 DNA is TGTGCCAGCAGACTAGCGGGGAGGGCAGATACGCAGTATTTT. The V and J genes are TRBV6-5 and TRBJ2-3; 10 positions match TRBD2. V shed 6 bases, J shed 4 bases, and the junction held 4 bases outside the gene matches. The germline gives CDR1 MNHEY, CDR2 SVGAGI. The CDR3 loop spans 14 amino acids.

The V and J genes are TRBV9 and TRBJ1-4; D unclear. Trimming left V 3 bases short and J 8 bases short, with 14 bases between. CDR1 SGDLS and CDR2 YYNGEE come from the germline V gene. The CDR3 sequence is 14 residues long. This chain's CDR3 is CASSGGIRGEKLFF. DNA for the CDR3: TGTGCCAGCAGCGGCGGGATTCGAGGGGAAAAACTGTTTTTT.